This T cell receptor beta chain was profiled in a study of T-cell memory formation after mild COVID-19. As for the study in general: TCR clusters were mostly confined to one donor each. Study outcomes and limitations: Among contracting clones, CD4+ were mainly CM/EM and CD8+ enriched in EMRA. CD4/CD8 balance held among clones contracting day 15 to 85, and later expanders leaned CD4+.

cDNA libraries for TCR alpha and TCR beta, carrying sample barcodes and UMIs, came from 5'RACE with constant-segment primers. Via MiXCR, TCRdb re-called the 5' RACE reads, giving one row per CDR3 protein. The sample records 400,000 to 450,000 distinct CDR3 sequences, about 20% being singletons. A note on this clonotype: The antigen is not known.

The CDR3 totals 14 residues. The junction had 6 bases not matched to a gene; V was cut back by 6 bases and J by 1 base. This sequence was found in a man between 18 and 29 years old who had mild COVID-19 (a few samples of this study predate the infection). Cell type and time point are not known. The specimen sequenced was PBMCs or a T cell subset sorted from them (not recorded which). The chain employs TRBV12-3 or TRBV12-4 and TRBJ2-7, with 7 bases lining up with TRBD2. Here the CDR3 reads CASSRSGFSYEQYV. In DNA, the CDR3 is TGTGCCAGCAGCCGTAGCGGGTTTTCCTACGAGCAGTACGTC.